This TCR beta chain was identified during a study of blood T cells in healthy people across ages. A second PCR, run for roughly 7 to 11 cycles, used a sample-barcoded 5' primer plus a J-beta primer mix. TCRdb called the 5' RACE reads again in MiXCR, with one record for every CDR3 protein. The sample records 710,000 or so distinct CDR3 sequences, 22% being singletons. Germline lookup yields CDR1 SGHNT and CDR2 YENEEA. There are 14 residues in the CDR3. This clonotype was found a few times. Its target is unknown. Findings and limits, study-wide: There were more naive CD4+ cells and higher diversity in long-lived donors than in aged donors. Diversity estimated from one million T cells was considered an underestimate. PBMCs were not sorted, which prevented a conclusive comparison of naive versus antigen-experienced cells.

This chain joins TRBV11-3 and TRBJ2-5, with D possibly TRBD2 on 6 matching bases. The J call could be wrong; TRBJ2-7 is a better fit for the DNA end. The sequencing sample was made of blood. This clonotype originated in a man in his 70s in good health. CDR3 DNA: TGTGCCAGCAGCGCCCGTAGCGGACCCTACGAGCAGTACGTC. Translating it yields CASSARSGPYEQYV.